The 8 T cell receptor beta chains below were found in one sample sequenced in a study of cytomegalovirus exposure and HLA in healthy donors. PCR primers comprised 60 Vbeta and 13 Jbeta primers. Method: immunoSEQ multiplex PCR; TCRdb's copy keeps in-frame clones and lacks some. The data hold approximately 130,000 clones, with roughly 9% observed a single time. Sequenced material: PBMCs. The source of these receptors is a woman between 35 and 50 years old in good health and CMV-seropositive.

This chain connects TRBV5-1 to TRBJ2-3; 7 bases agree with TRBD2. Germline V lookup: CDR1 SGHRS, CDR2 YFSETQ. J lost 2 bases, V lost 7 bases, and 4 bases had no gene match. The CDR3 contains 13 residues. The CDR3 DNA sequence: TGCGCCAGCGGGGGGGGAAACACAGATACGCAGTATTTT. As protein: CASGGGNTDTQYF.

This clone was counted only a few times. The V and J genes are TRBV5-1 and TRBJ1-5; the D gene is possibly TRBD1 (5 bases). This CDR3 has 14 residues. Germline V gene sequence: CDR1 SGHRS, CDR2 YFSETQ. Deletions cut 1 base from V and 4 bases from J, with 9 bases between. The CDR3 bases are TGCGCCAGCAGCTTGCAGGGAGGAAATCAGCCCCAGCATTTT. Translation: CASSLQGGNQPQHF.

There are a few counts of this clone. This chain joins TRBV5-1 and TRBJ1-6; D call uncertain. This CDR3 spans 15 amino acids. Between the trimmed V and J ends, which lost 0 bases and 7 bases, there was a span of 11 bases. CDR1 SGHRS and CDR2 YFSETQ come from the germline V gene. The CDR3 sequence: CASSLVSVLNSPLHF. The CDR3 DNA reads TGCGCCAGCAGCTTGGTATCAGTCCTCAATTCACCCCTCCACTTT.

For the CDR3, the DNA is TGTGCCAGCTCACCAAGCCCGGCAGGCCCTGAAGCTTTCTTT. Amino acids: CASSPSPAGPEAFF. The rearrangement links TRBV18 to TRBJ1-1; the D is unclear. Germline CDR1 reads KGHSH; CDR2 reads LQKENI. Trimming stripped 2 bases from V and 6 bases from J, with 13 bases between. The CDR3 consists of 14 residues. Looking up the rest from reference TRBV18 and TRBJ1-1 gives the full variable domain: NAGVMQNPRHLVRRRGQEARLRCSPMKGHSHVYWYRQLPEEGLKFMVYLQKENIIDESGMPKERFSAEFPKEGPSILRIQQVVRGDSAAYFCASSPSPAGPEAFFGQGTRLTVV.

The chain couples TRBV23-1 to TRBJ1-4, with 9 bases fitting TRBD1. TRBV23-1 is identified as an open reading frame with a role that is uncertain. CDR3 length equals 21 residues. Trimming removed 1 base from V and 0 bases from J; junction bases left unmatched: 15. CDR3 DNA: TGCGCCAGCAGTCAATTCTACAGGGGGCGTTCATACGTCACAACTAATGAAAAACTGTTTTTT. Protein sequence: CASSQFYRGRSYVTTNEKLFF.

The chain recombines TRBV6-5 with TRBJ2-3; 7 nucleotides match TRBD1. Germline V CDR1 and CDR2: MNHEY, SVGAGI. The length of the CDR3 is 14 residues. The V gene end was trimmed by 5 bases and the J gene end by 7 bases; junction bases not matched to a gene: 9. The DNA of the CDR3 is TGTGCCAGCAGTGACCGGGACAGTTTAAATACGCAGTATTTT. Its translation is CASSDRDSLNTQYF.

The rearrangement joins TRBV5-1 to TRBJ2-7; a possible D gene is TRBD1 (5 bases). Trimming pared 0 bases from V and 5 bases from J, leaving 9 bases between. This CDR3 is 13 amino acids long. The germline V gene has CDR1 SGHRS and CDR2 YFSETQ. This CDR3 reads CASSLDRRDEQYF. CDR3 nucleotide sequence: TGCGCCAGCAGCTTGGATCGCAGGGACGAGCAGTACTTC.

This clone has only a few counts. J is TRBJ1-1 and V is TRBV19; TRBD1 matches 9 bases. The V and J ends lost 5 bases and 4 bases, in that order; junction bases with no gene match: 5. The CDR3 runs 14 residues. Germline V CDR1 and CDR2: LNHDA, SQIVND (reference sequence). The CDR3 bases are TGTGCCAGTAGTCTACCGGGACAGGGCACTGAAGCTTTCTTT. It codes for CASSLPGQGTEAFF.